What follows is one T cell receptor (beta chain) and its context. RNA totalling about 0.5 to 1 ug underwent reverse transcription with random hexamers. Across 54 Vbeta and 13 Jbeta, immunoSEQ multiplex PCR amplified TCR beta CDR3. TCRdb independently ran MiXCR on the immunoSEQ multiplex PCR reads; one entry per CDR3 protein. The sample consists of roughly 150,000 distinct CDR3 sequences, approximately 94% of them appearing once. The CDR3 is 15 amino acids. V shed 2 bases and J shed 1 base, with 12 bases lying between them. CDR1 and CDR2 from the germline V gene are SGHRS and YFSETQ. This sample is drawn from a study of CD8 T cells in Susac syndrome.

This TCR was sampled from a human donor with multiple sclerosis. The specimen sequenced was CD4+ T cells from PBMCs. The rearrangement links TRBV5-1 to TRBJ1-1; no firm D call. CDR3 amino acids: CASSFGVRRNTEAFF. The CDR3, as DNA: TGCGCCAGCAGCTTTGGTGTCAGGAGGAACACTGAAGCTTTCTTT.